This T cell receptor beta chain was retrieved from a study of blood T cell repertoires in COVID-19. Authors' analysis steps: For nucleated cells, counts were estimated from reference gene primer amplification. TCRdb's copy holds only in-frame clones and misses some; the assay was immunoSEQ multiplex PCR. V and J calls and clone size are copied from that table; D and trimming were computed from the DNA. The data contain roughly 250,000 clones, around 90% of them seen just once; the ten biggest clones take up 1.9%. The V gene lost 2 bases and the J gene lost 2 bases, with 7 bases spanning the gap. This CDR3 spans 13 amino acids. CDR1 is SGHNT and CDR2 is YYREEE in the germline V gene (reference sequence). Individuals drawn from under 30 US areas were roughly 18 to 100 years old.

The origin of this receptor is a woman in her late teens or twenties who had recovered from COVID-19. The chain uses TRBV5-4 and TRBJ2-5; D ambiguous. Material for sequencing was PBMCs or T cells enriched from blood (not recorded which). The CDR3, as DNA: TGTGCCAGCAGCTTATTGAGTCAAGAGACCCAGTACTTC. Amino acids: CASSLLSQETQYF.